This T cell receptor (beta chain) appears in the sequencing data of a study of human T cells and chemical hapten exposure. General study results and limits: Following DPC sensitization, TCRs present above 1 in 1000 frequency showed no change.

Time point in this sample: pre-sensitization, week 0. Specified treatment: therapeutic diphenylcyclopropenone sensitization with weekly scalp DPC. Many counts were recorded for this clonotype. Its antigen is still unknown. A single record per CDR3 protein comes from TCRdb applying MiXCR to the RACE reads. Among about 51,000 distinct CDR3 sequences listed, about 9% were seen once. The germline CDR1 and CDR2 sequences are MDHEN and SYDVKM. Trimming at V came to 7 bases and at J to 5 bases, leaving 6 bases not matched to a gene. The CDR3 extends over 14 amino acids. Sequencing used whole blood, obtained in connection with sensitization to the hapten diphenylcyclopropenone (DPC). This receptor was taken from a middle-aged woman with alopecia areata. Some clones in this sample may be carry-over from other donors' samples. This chain joins TRBV28 and TRBJ2-3, with 10 positions matching TRBD2. CDR3 protein: CASKKAGGQDTQYF. Here the CDR3 DNA reads TGTGCCAGCAAGAAAGCGGGGGGGCAAGATACGCAGTATTTT.